The source of this T cell receptor (beta chain) is a study of T cell repertoires in cytomegalovirus infection. Study information: Through public TCR beta signatures, both CMV infection and matching HLA type were indicated.

Germline CDR1 is SGHTA and CDR2 is FQGNSA. CDR3 length equals 14 residues. V shed 5 bases and J shed 6 bases, with 17 bases lying between them. TCRdb ran MiXCR on the reads and lists one entry per CDR3 protein. Here the sample spans about 330,000 distinct CDR3 sequences, over 7.5% being singletons. Findings of the study overall: Dominant in the ex vivo response were TCR beta clonotypes restricted by HLA-C and specific for CMV. The cumulative frequency of public TCR beta families distinguished individuals who carried CMV together with the relevant HLA.

This clonotype was counted at least ten times. Its antigen is currently unknown. The V call is TRBV7-2, the J call TRBJ2-7; D unresolved. The TCR was taken from a human donor in good health (CMV status not recorded). Some clones in this sample may be carry-over from other donors' samples. The sample taken for sequencing was PBMCs. The CDR3 DNA reads TGTGCCAGCAGCGAGACCCGCCACGCCAGCGAGCAGTACTTC. Its protein product is CASSETRHASEQYF.